This T cell receptor beta chain originates from a study of regulatory T cells in long-lasting Graves disease (dated by TCRdb to 2020 to 2023). At the level of the whole study: Newly diagnosed Graves' disease patients had taken antithyroid drugs for less than 3 months. The study was conducted in China and was registered as a clinical trial. TCR sequencing covered some 13 persistent and some 20 newly diagnosed Graves' disease patients, approximately 33 samples in total. This study used TCR sequencing and RNA sequencing of peripheral blood to compare persistent Graves' disease patients against newly diagnosed Graves' disease patients.

Libraries were prepared through multiplex PCR. Sequencing relied on an Illumina HiSeq 4000. CDR3 regions were amplified by Arm-PCR with iRepertoire HTBI primers to construct TCR beta libraries. PCR products were gel purified before sequencing. Per the source publication's procedure: Gene usage analysis of CDR3 amino acid clonotypes used the approximately 56 TRBV and around 14 TRBJ segments found across samples. COPE and FqMerger were used to merge the filtered high-quality paired reads into contigs. Contigs were aligned with BLAST to IMGT TRBV, TRBD and TRBJ reference genes, and CDR3 was defined per IMGT. Any clonotype with a frequency above 0.1% was counted as a highly expanded clone. Shannon entropy was used to measure repertoire diversity, and the Gini coefficient was used to measure V-J evenness. Clonotypes shared by more than one individual were considered public. TCRdb reanalyzed the raw reads on its own, using fastp at Q25 for trimming and MiXCR for clone calling, and kept in-frame beta chains. CDR3 protein sequences are deduplicated, and each keeps its most common genes and DNA. The V and J calls were not made by the authors but by TCRdb's processing. The sample table lists just over 600,000 distinct CDR3 sequences, about 15% of them with a count of one. The ten largest make up 18% of the sample.

The time point tag for this specimen amounts to: newly diagnosed GD, antithyroid drugs for less than 3 months. RNA was extracted from PBMCs in TRIzol for both TCR sequencing and RNA sequencing. Graves' disease was diagnosed according to American Thyroid Association guidelines. The patients came from an endocrinology department in Xi'an, China. Each patient gave 7 to 9.5 milliliters of peripheral blood, collected in an EDTA anticoagulant tube. Ficoll Paque Plus density gradient separation was used to isolate PBMCs, and no further T cell sorting was done. An Agilent 2100 Bioanalyzer and agarose gel were used to check RNA quality, while a NanoDrop 2000 measured RNA concentration. As concerns this clonotype: The clone's antigen remains unknown. Base qualities are not at hand, and no much larger clone is one base apart.

The full study reports these points: Sequencing and analysis were restricted to the TCR beta chain. Peripheral blood alone was examined, since thyroid tissue, which constituted the primary lesion, could not be accessed. Compared with newly diagnosed patients, patients with persistent Graves' disease had lower TCR Shannon entropy and fewer highly expanded clones, which suggests clonal expansion. TRBV28, TRBJ1-2 and TRBJ2-5 were preferentially used in persistent disease, while TRBV20-1 and TRBJ2-1 were favored in newly diagnosed disease. The authors noted that the small sample size was a limitation that may lower accuracy. Persistent patients shared more public clonotypes among themselves (around 2,800) than newly diagnosed patients did (nearly 1,000).

V is cut by 7 bases and J by 0 bases, and the space between the germline ends is 9 bases. Per the germline V gene, MGHDK is the CDR1 and SYGVNS is the CDR2. Inclusive of the bounding cysteine and phenylalanine, the CDR3 is 13 residues long. Only the CDR3 part of the read is kept: 39 bases, read in frame from the first base. These sequences were also reported in another study, on T cells in Graves' hyperthyroidism and ophthalmopathy. The second source states: Stable Graves' hyperthyroidism was defined as the absence of progression to ophthalmopathy over 18 months of follow-up. Hyperthyroidism patients were aged 18 to 65 years and newly diagnosed, with disease duration of less than 2 months. Exclusion was applied to patients with uncontrolled infections, other autoimmune diseases, pregnancy or lactation. Diagnoses relied on clinical symptoms, serum thyroxine and TRAb, thyroid ultrasound and orbital computed tomography. The TCR CDR3 was subjected to a first round of RT-PCR using the HTBI primer set and the Qiagen OneStep RT-PCR kit. Most expanded thyroid clonotypes (frequency above 0.001) were also found in blood, which suggests that blood repertoires may mirror thyroid immune responses. Ophthalmopathy was separated from stable hyperthyroidism by a 13 V-J signature model, with 85% to 90% sensitivity and just over 81% specificity obtained in cross-validation and 80%/75% obtained in testing. In validation, the model predicted progression to ophthalmopathy a median of about 6 months before onset, with about 70% sensitivity and almost 75% specificity. To identify TCR V-J signatures that set the groups apart, the researchers used a discovery cohort of 90 to 100 patients, made up of roughly 45 with Graves' ophthalmopathy and around 58 with stable Graves' hyperthyroidism. An independent validation cohort of under 20 hyperthyroidism patients and 17 patients who later progressed to ophthalmopathy tested prospective prediction of ophthalmopathy. For training and testing, the 100 or so patients in the discovery cohort were randomly divided in a 7:3 ratio. Thyroid tissue and blood T-cell repertoires from six Graves' hyperthyroidism patients were also compared in the study. Following sampling, methimazole starting at 30 mg daily was given to hyperthyroidism patients, and high-dose intravenous methylprednisolone was given to ophthalmopathy patients. Libraries were constructed in a second round of multiplex PCR, after which size selection and purification were carried out. Sequencing of the libraries was done on an Illumina HiSeq2000 using paired-end 100 bp reads. SOAPnuke was used to process the raw data, removing reads that contained adapters or uncalled bases, had a mean Phred below 15, or lacked an exact match to the constant primer or identifier. COPE v1.2.5 was used to merge high-quality paired reads, and clonotypes were defined as unique nucleotide sequences. MiTCR v1.1 was used to align clonotypes to the IMGT TRBV, TRBD and TRBJ reference segments. The analysis included only V-J combinations with a frequency above 0.0001, which together covered more than 99% of the repertoires. A TCS score was defined as the ratio of F50 (clonal expansion) to E x V (chaos), with BLOSUM62-based TCRdist applied between CDR3 peptides within each V-J. Welch's t-statistics and random forest reduced roughly 500 V-J features to roughly 13, which were used in a naive Bayes classifier (R e1071). Sample size was not statistically predetermined, and blinding of investigators to group allocation was not performed. The paper reports TCR Vbeta CDR3 sequencing of approximately 140 peripheral blood samples: around 45 ophthalmopathy, under 85 hyperthyroidism and around 17 progressor patients.

This specimen was peripheral blood mononuclear cells (PBMCs), taken at new diagnosis, from a patient treated with antithyroid drugs. The chain uses TRBV25-1 and TRBJ2-5; too little of a D gene remains to name it. This TCR was sampled from a woman under 40 with Graves disease. Donor details come from another sample of the same person, matched by shared clones. The CDR3 reads as follows: CASTINNQETQYF. Read as DNA, the sequence is TGTGCCAGCACTATCAACAACCAAGAGACCCAGTACTTC.